This is a list of T cell receptor beta chains from one sample in a study of PD-1 blockade in mismatch repair-deficient tumors. TCRdb's copy holds only in-frame clones and misses some; the assay was immunoSEQ multiplex PCR. The sample records approximately 63,000 clones, approximately 90% being singletons. Material: peripheral blood, obtained 52 weeks after starting pembrolizumab. These receptor sequences come from an adult with mismatch repair-deficient cancer. Both conserved end residues are trimmed from each CDR3. Each record gives: V gene, CDR3 length, D gene, J gene, CDR3 protein. The D gene is left open where the match is weak.

>TRBV4-1|13|NA|TRBJ2-1
ASSQELSSYNEQF
>TRBV19|14|TRBD2|TRBJ2-3
ASTETSGRAADTQY
>TRBV29-1|13|TRBD1|TRBJ2-7
SVEVDRGPVYEQY
>TRBV6-6|13|NA|TRBJ1-4
ASMGYRAPNEKLF
>TRBV9|13|NA|TRBJ2-3
ASSTRGASTDTQY
>TRBV5-1|13|TRBD1|TRBJ2-2
ASSFRDRVTGELF
>TRBV7-2|13|TRBD2|TRBJ2-2
ASSSTSGKAGELF
>TRBV19|15|NA|TRBJ2-3
ASSIYGAGRFTDTQY
>TRBV11-2|13|NA|TRBJ2-7
ASSLERYSFLEQY
>TRBV11-3|12|TRBD2|TRBJ2-3
ASSLDRGGDTQY
>TRBV30|9|NA|TRBJ2-7
AWSAPDEQY
>TRBV28|11|NA|TRBJ2-7
ASSFPGPYEQY
>TRBV7-2|12|TRBD2|TRBJ2-7
ASSRGGRLDEQY
>TRBV28|11|NA|TRBJ1-1
ASSYPDTNEAF
>TRBV15|19|TRBD2|TRBJ2-2
ATSRDWGTSGTFLVFGELF
>TRBV4-2|13|NA|TRBJ2-1
ASSERTHRDNEQF
>TRBV5-4|13|TRBD2|TRBJ2-3
ASSSPAGNTDTQY
>TRBV2|10|NA|TRBJ1-1
ARREGDTEAF
>TRBV5-1|13|NA|TRBJ1-1
ASSLVFPGNTEAF
>TRBV6-6|11|NA|TRBJ1-5
ASSYALNQPQH
>TRBV6-5|13|NA|TRBJ1-2
ASSYSGGMNYGYT
>TRBV27|11|TRBD1|TRBJ2-7
ASSSGQGYEQY
>TRBV11-2|12|NA|TRBJ2-7
ASSLIRGNYEQY
>TRBV28|14|NA|TRBJ2-1
ASSPNGGSSYNEQF
>TRBV5-1|11|TRBD1|TRBJ2-5
ASSVTGLETQY
>TRBV11-3|13|NA|TRBJ2-6
ASSLGATGANVLT
>TRBV9|13|NA|TRBJ2-3
ASSVGTVLTDTQY
>TRBV5-4|14|TRBD1|TRBJ2-1
ASSLGDRGPYNEQF
>TRBV27|9|NA|TRBJ2-5
ASSLGETQY
>TRBV11-2|13|NA|TRBJ2-1
ASTISGHKYNEQF
>TRBV6-5|12|TRBD1|TRBJ2-7
ASRDPTGAHEQY
>TRBV19|11|NA|TRBJ2-7
ASSPTAAYEQY
>TRBV6-4|11|NA|TRBJ2-4
ASSPGPGNIQY
>TRBV7-7|17|NA|TRBJ2-5
ASSLGRSSTGRNQETQY
>TRBV27|11|TRBD2|TRBJ2-5
ASSPTSEETQY
>TRBV19|17|NA|TRBJ1-5
ASSQKLQTGRISNQPQH
>TRBV6-1|13|TRBD2|TRBJ2-3
ASSGLAGGPDTQY